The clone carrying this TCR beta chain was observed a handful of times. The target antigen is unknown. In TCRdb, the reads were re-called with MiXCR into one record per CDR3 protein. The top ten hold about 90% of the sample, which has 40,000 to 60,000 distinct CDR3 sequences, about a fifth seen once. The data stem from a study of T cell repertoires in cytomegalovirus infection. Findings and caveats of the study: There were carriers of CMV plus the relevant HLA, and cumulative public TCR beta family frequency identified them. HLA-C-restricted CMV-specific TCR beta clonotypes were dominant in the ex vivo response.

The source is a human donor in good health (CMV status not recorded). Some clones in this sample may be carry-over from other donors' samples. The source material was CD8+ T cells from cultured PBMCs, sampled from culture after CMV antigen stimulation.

The CDR3 spells CASGNRAASGAFF. DNA of the CDR3: TGTGCCAGCGGGAACCGGGCCGCGTCGGGAGCTTTCTTT. V is TRBV27 and J is TRBJ1-1; D gene ambiguous. The CDR3 contains 13 residues. V was trimmed by 8 bases and J by 10 bases, leaving 20 bases between them. Germline loops: CDR1 MNHEY, CDR2 SMNVEV (reference sequence).